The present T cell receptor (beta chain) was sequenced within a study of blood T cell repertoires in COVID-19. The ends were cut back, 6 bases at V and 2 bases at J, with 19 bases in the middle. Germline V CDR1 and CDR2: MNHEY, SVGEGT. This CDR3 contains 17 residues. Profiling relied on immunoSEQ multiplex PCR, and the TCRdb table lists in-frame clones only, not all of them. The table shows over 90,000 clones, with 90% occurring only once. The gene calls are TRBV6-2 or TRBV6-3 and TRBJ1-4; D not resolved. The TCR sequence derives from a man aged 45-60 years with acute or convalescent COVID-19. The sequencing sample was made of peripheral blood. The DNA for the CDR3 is TGTGCCAGCAGCATCCGACTGGGTGGTAGGACTAATGAAAAACTGTTTTTT. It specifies CASSIRLGGRTNEKLFF.